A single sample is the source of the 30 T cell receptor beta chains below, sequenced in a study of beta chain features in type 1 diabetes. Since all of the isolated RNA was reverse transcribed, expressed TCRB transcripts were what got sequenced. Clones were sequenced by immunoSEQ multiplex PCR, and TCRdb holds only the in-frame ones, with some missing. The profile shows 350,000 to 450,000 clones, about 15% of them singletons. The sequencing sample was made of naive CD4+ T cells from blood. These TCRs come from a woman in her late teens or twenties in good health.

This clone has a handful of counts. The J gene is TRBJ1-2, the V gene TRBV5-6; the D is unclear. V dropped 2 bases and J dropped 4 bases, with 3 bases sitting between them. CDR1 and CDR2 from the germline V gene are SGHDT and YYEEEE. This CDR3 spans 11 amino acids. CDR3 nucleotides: TGTGCCAGCAGCTTCCGCTATGGCTACACCTTC. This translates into CASSFRYGYTF.

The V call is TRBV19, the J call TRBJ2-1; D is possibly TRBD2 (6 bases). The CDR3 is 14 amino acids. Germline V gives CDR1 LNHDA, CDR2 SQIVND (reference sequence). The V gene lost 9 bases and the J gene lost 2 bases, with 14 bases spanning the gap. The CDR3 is CASNVGSAYNEQFF. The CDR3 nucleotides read TGTGCCAGCAACGTCGGGAGTGCCTACAATGAGCAGTTCTTC.

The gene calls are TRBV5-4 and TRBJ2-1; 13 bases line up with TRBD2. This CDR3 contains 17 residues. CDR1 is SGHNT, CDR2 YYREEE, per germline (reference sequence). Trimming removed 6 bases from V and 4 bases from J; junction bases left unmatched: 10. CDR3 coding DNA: TGTGCCAGCAAATCCCGAACGGGACTAGCGGGGTACAATGAGCAGTTCTTC. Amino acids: CASKSRTGLAGYNEQFF.

The CDR3 nucleotides are TGTGCCAGCAGCATCCTAGCGGGAGGGTACAATGAGCAGTTCTTC. This translates into CASSILAGGYNEQFF. This chain links TRBV7-2 with TRBJ2-1, with TRBD2 identical over 12 bases. Germline CDR1 and CDR2: SGHTA and FQGNSA. The CDR3 is 15 amino acids. J gave up 4 bases and V 5 bases, and 3 bases lay outside the gene matches.

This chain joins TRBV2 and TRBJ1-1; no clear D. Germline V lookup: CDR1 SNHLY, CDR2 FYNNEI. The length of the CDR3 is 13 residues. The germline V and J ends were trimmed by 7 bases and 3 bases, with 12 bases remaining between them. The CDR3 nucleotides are TGTGCCAGCACCAGTACGGGGTACACTGAAGCTTTCTTT. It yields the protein CASTSTGYTEAFF.

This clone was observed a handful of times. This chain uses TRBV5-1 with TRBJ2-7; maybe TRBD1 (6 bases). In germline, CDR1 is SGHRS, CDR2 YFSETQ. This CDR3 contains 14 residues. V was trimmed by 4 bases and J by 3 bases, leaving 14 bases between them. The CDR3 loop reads CASSQTAGDYEQYF. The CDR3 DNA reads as TGCGCCAGCAGCCAGACGGCAGGGGACTACGAGCAGTACTTC.

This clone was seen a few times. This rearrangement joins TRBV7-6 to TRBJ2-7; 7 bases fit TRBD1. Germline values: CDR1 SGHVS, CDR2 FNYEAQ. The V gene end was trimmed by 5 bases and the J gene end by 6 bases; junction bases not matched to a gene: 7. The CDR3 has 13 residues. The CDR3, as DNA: TGTGCCAGCAGCCTGACAGGGCTTGTCGAGCAGTACTTC. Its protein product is CASSLTGLVEQYF.

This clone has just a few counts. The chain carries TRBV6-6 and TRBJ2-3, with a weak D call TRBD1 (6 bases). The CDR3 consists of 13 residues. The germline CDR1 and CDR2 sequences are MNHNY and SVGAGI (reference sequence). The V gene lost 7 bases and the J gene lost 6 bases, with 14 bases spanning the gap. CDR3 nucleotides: TGTGCCAGCACCGATAGGGGGACGGATACGCAGTATTTT. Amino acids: CASTDRGTDTQYF.

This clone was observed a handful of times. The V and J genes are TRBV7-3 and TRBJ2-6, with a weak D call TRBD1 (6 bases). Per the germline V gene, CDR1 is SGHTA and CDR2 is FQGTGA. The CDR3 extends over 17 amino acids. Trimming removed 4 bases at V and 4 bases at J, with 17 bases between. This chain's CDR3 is CASSSQQGAAGANVLTF. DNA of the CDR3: TGTGCCAGCAGCTCCCAACAGGGCGCCGCCGGGGCCAACGTCCTGACTTTC.

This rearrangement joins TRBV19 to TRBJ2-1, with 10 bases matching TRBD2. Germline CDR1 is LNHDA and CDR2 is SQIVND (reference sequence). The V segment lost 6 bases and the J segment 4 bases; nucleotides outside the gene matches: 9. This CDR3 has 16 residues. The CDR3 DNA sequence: TGTGCCAGTAGCCTTAGGACTAGCGGTTCTTACAATGAGCAGTTCTTC. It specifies CASSLRTSGSYNEQFF. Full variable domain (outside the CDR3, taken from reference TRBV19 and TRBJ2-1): DGGITQSPKYLFRKEGQNVTLSCEQNLNHDAMYWYRQDPGQGLRLIYYSQIVNDFQKGDIAEGYSVSREKKESFPLTVTSAQKNPTAFYLCASSLRTSGSYNEQFFGPGTRLTVL.

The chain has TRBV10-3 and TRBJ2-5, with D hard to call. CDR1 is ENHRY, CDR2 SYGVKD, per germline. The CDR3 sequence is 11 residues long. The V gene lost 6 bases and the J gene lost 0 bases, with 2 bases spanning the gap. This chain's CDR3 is CAISYQETQYF. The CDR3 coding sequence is TGTGCCATCAGCTACCAAGAGACCCAGTACTTC.

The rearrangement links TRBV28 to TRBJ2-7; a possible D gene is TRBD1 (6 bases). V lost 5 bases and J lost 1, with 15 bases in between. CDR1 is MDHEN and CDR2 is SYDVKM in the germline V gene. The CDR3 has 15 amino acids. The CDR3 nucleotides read TGTGCCAGCAGTCCTCCCCCCGGGACATCCTACGAGCAGTACTTC. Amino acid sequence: CASSPPPGTSYEQYF.

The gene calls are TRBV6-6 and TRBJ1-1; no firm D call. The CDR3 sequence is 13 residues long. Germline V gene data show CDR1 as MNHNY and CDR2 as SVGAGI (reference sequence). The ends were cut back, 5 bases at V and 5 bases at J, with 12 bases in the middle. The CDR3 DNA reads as TGTGCCAGCAGTCCGAACCGTGCGACTGAAGCTTTCTTT. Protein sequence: CASSPNRATEAFF.

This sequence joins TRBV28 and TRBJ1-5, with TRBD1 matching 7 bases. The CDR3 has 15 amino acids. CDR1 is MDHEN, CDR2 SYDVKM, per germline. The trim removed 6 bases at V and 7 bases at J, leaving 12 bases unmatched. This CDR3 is CASRPTGAEGQPQHF. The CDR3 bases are TGTGCCAGCAGGCCCACAGGGGCGGAGGGGCAGCCCCAGCATTTT.

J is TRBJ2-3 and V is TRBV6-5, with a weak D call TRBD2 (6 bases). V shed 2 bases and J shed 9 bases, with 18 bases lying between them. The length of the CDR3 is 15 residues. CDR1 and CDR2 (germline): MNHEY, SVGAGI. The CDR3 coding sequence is TGTGCCAGCAGTTACGGGACTGCACTAACGGGAACGCAGTATTTT. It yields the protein CASSYGTALTGTQYF.

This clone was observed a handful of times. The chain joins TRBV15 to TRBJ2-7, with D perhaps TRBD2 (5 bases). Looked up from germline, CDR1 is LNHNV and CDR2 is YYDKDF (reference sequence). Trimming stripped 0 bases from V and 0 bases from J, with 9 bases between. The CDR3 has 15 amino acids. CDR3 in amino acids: CATSRDSAGSYEQYF. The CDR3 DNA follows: TGTGCCACCAGCAGAGATAGCGCGGGCTCCTACGAGCAGTACTTC.

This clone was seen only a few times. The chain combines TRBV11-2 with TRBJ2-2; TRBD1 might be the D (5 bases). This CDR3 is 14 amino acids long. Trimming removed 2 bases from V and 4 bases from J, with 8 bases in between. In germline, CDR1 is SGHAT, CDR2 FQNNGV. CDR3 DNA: TGTGCCAGCAGCTTACTCAGGGCCACCGGGGAGCTGTTTTTT. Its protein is CASSLLRATGELFF.

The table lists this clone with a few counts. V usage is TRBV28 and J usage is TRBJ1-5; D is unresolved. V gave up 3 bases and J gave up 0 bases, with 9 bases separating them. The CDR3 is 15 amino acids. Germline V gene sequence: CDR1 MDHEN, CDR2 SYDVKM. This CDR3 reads CASSFYRDSNQPQHF. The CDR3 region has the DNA TGTGCCAGCAGTTTCTATCGGGATAGCAATCAGCCCCAGCATTTT. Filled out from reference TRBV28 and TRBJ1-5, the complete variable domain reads DVKVTQSSRYLVKRTGEKVFLECVQDMDHENMFWYRQDPGLGLRLIYFSYDVKMKEKGDIPEGYSVSREKKERFSLILESASTNQTSMYLCASSFYRDSNQPQHFGDGTRLSIL.

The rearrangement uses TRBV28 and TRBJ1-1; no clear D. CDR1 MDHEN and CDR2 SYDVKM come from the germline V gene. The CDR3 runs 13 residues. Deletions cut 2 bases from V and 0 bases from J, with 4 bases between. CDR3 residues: CASSLDMNTEAFF. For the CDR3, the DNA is TGTGCCAGCAGTTTAGACATGAACACTGAAGCTTTCTTT.

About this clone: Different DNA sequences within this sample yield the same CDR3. The CDR3 DNA sequence: TGTGCCTGGAGTAGAGATTCCAATCAGCCCCAGCATTTT. Translated: CAWSRDSNQPQHF. This chain joins TRBV30 and TRBJ1-5; the D is unclear. The CDR3 runs to 13 residues. CDR1 and CDR2 (germline): GTSNPN, SVGIG (reference sequence). V was clipped by 2 bases and J by 3 bases, with 8 bases between them.

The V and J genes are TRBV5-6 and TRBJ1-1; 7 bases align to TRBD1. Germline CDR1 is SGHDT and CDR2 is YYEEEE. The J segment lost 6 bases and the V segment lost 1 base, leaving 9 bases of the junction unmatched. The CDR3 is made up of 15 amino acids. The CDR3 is CASSLYGRGKAEAFF. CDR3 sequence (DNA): TGTGCCAGCAGCTTGTATGGCAGGGGGAAGGCTGAAGCTTTCTTT.

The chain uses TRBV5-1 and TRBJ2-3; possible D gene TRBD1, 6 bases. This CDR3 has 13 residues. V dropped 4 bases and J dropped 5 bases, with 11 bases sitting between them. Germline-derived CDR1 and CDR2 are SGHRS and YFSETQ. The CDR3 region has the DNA TGCGCCAGCAGCACCGGGACACAAGATACGCAGTATTTT. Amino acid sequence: CASSTGTQDTQYF.

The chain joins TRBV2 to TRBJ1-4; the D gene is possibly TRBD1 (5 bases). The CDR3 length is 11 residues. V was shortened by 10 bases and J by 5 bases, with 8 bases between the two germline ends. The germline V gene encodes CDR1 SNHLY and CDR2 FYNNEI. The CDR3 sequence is CATGGNEKLFF. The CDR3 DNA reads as TGTGCCACCGGGGGGAATGAAAAACTGTTTTTT.

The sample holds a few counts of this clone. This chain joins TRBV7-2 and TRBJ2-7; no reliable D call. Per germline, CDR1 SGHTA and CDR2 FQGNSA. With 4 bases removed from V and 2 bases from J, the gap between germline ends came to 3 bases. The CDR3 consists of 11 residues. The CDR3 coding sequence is TGTGCCAGCAGCTCCGCCTACGAGCAGTACTTC. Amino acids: CASSSAYEQYF. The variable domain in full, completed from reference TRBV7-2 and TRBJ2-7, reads GAGVSQSPSNKVTEKGKDVELRCDPISGHTALYWYRQSLGQGLEFLIYFQGNSAPDKSGLPSDRFSAERTGGSVSTLTIQRTQQEDSAVYLCASSSAYEQYFGPGTRLTVT.

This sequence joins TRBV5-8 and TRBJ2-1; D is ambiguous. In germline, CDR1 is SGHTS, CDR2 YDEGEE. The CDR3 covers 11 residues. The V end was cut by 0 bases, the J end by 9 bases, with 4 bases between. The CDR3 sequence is CASSLASEQFF. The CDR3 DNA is TGTGCCAGCAGCTTGGCTTCTGAGCAGTTCTTC.

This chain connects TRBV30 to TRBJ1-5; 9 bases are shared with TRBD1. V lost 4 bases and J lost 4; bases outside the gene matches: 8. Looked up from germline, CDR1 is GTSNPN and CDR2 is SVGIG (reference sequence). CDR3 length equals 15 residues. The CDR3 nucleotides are TGTGCCTGGACTAGAAGGGACAGGGATAATCAGCCCCAGCATTTT. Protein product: CAWTRRDRDNQPQHF.

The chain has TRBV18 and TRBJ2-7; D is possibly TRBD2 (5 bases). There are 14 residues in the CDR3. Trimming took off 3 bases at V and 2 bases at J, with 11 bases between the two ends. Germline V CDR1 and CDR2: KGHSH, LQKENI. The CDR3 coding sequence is TGTGCCAGCTCACCCGAGGGAGTTACCTACGAGCAGTACTTC. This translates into CASSPEGVTYEQYF.

The CDR3 nucleotides read TGTGCCATCTCTAGCGGGAGCTCCTACGAGCAGTACTTC. Protein sequence: CAISSGSSYEQYF. V and J are TRBV10-3 and TRBJ2-7, with 10 bases that match TRBD2. V trimming: 8 bases; J trimming: 0 bases; junction bases outside the gene matches: 1. CDR1 and CDR2 from the germline V gene are ENHRY and SYGVKD. The CDR3 sequence is 13 residues long.

CDR3 sequence: CASSLAGLEGETQYF. The CDR3 DNA sequence: TGCGCCAGCAGCTTGGCCGGGCTGGAGGGAGAGACCCAGTACTTC. The V and J genes are TRBV5-1 and TRBJ2-5; D is perhaps TRBD2 (6 bases). The germline V and J ends were trimmed by 0 bases and 4 bases, with 13 bases remaining between them. Germline loops: CDR1 SGHRS, CDR2 YFSETQ. CDR3 length: 15 residues.

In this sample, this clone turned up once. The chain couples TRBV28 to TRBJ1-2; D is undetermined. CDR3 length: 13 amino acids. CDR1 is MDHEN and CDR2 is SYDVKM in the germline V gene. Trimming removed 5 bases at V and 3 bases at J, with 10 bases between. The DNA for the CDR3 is TGTGCCAGCAGTCCAACAAGTTACTATGGCTACACCTTC. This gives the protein CASSPTSYYGYTF.